This T cell receptor (beta chain) was sequenced for a study of T-cell reconstitution after alpha-beta-depleted transplantation in children. Concerning this clonotype: Its antigen is not known.

General study points: Some patients showed high day-60 TCRbeta diversity, which derived from surviving recipient T cells and thymic progenitors.

Germline lookup yields CDR1 SGHKS and CDR2 YYEKEE (reference sequence). This CDR3 has 16 residues. Losses at the gene ends were 0 bases for V and 3 bases for J; bases not matched to a gene: 6. Construction of the TCRbeta library involved unique molecular identifiers. TCRdb reprocessed the PCR reads with MiXCR, giving one entry per CDR3 protein. Among 450,000 to 700,000 distinct CDR3 sequences listed, 25% to 30% were seen once. The material was PBMCs, obtained before TCRalphabeta/CD19-depleted stem cell transplant. The chain carries TRBV5-5 and TRBJ2-5; 9 bases line up with TRBD2. This clonotype originated in a boy in the first two years of life with Wiskott-Aldrich syndrome, due to receive a stem cell transplant. This CDR3 reads CASSLVGTSHKETQYF. CDR3 nucleotides: TGTGCCAGCAGCTTGGTTGGGACTAGCCACAAAGAGACCCAGTACTTC.